A single sample is the source of the 14 T cell receptor beta chains below, sequenced in a study of beta chain features in type 1 diabetes. Since all of the isolated RNA was reverse transcribed, expressed TCRB transcripts were what got sequenced. Profiling relied on immunoSEQ multiplex PCR, and the TCRdb table lists in-frame clones only, not all of them. The sample holds fewer than 550,000 clones, 11% seen once. Sequencing input: naive CD4+ T cells from blood. The source is a woman aged 18-29 years in good health.

The V gene is TRBV30, the J gene TRBJ2-3; D may be TRBD2 (6 bases). V dropped 6 bases and J dropped 3 bases, with 10 bases sitting between them. Germline V gives CDR1 GTSNPN, CDR2 SVGIG (reference sequence). The CDR3 loop spans 12 amino acids. The DNA of the CDR3 is TGTGCCTGCGGGAGAAGTACAGATACGCAGTATTTT. Protein product: CACGRSTDTQYF.

This chain connects TRBV6-5 to TRBJ2-4; tentatively, D is TRBD2 (6 bases). CDR1 MNHEY and CDR2 SVGAGI come from the germline V gene. V lost 0 bases to trimming and J lost 7 bases, with 7 bases between them. CDR3 size: 13 residues. The CDR3 sequence is CASSYSGRNIQYF. In nucleotides, the CDR3 is TGTGCCAGCAGTTACTCAGGGAGGAACATTCAGTACTTC.

This clone was detected a few times. CDR3 DNA sequence: TGTGCCAGCAGCTTAACAGGGACAGATACGCAGTATTTT. Its translation: CASSLTGTDTQYF. The chain couples TRBV7-9 to TRBJ2-3; a possible D gene is TRBD1 (6 bases). Trimming removed 2 bases at V and 3 bases at J, with 6 bases between. Germline CDR1 is SEHNR and CDR2 is FQNEAQ (reference sequence). This CDR3 comprises 13 residues.

This clone was detected a few times. The chain employs TRBV29-1 and TRBJ2-1; 12 bases are shared with TRBD2. This CDR3 comprises 13 residues. Germline V gene sequence: CDR1 SQVTM, CDR2 ANQGSEA. With V trimmed by 7 bases and J by 9 bases, 7 bases remained unmatched. CDR3 DNA: TGCAGCGGGACTAGCGGGAAGTTTGGTGAGCAGTTCTTC. It is translated as CSGTSGKFGEQFF.

This clone was seen a handful of times. The V gene is TRBV15, the J gene TRBJ1-4; D not resolved. Germline V gives CDR1 LNHNV, CDR2 YYDKDF (reference sequence). Trimming took off 0 bases at V and 3 bases at J, with 5 bases between the two ends. CDR3 length equals 14 residues. For the CDR3, the DNA is TGTGCCACCAGCAGAGAGGCAGCTAATGAAAAACTGTTTTTT. This encodes CATSREAANEKLFF.

This clone was recorded a few times. This rearrangement joins TRBV29-1 to TRBJ2-5, with a weak D call TRBD1 (6 bases). This CDR3 spans 14 amino acids. Germline V gene sequence: CDR1 SQVTM, CDR2 ANQGSEA. Trimming pared 7 bases from V and 1 base from J, leaving 16 bases between. CDR3 nucleotide sequence: TGCAGCGCCCTGGATACAGGGACCCAAGAGACCCAGTACTTC. As protein: CSALDTGTQETQYF.

The chain joins TRBV2 to TRBJ2-2; D ambiguous. Germline V gene data show CDR1 as SNHLY and CDR2 as FYNNEI. The CDR3 has 14 amino acids. V was clipped by 6 bases and J by 0 bases, with 8 bases between them. CDR3 amino acids: CASSGLANTGELFF. For the CDR3, the DNA is TGTGCCAGCAGCGGTCTAGCGAACACCGGGGAGCTGTTTTTT.

The chain employs TRBV15 and TRBJ2-5; the D is unclear. Germline V gives CDR1 LNHNV, CDR2 YYDKDF (reference sequence). CDR3 length equals 15 residues. Trimming left V 0 bases short and J 5 bases short, with 13 bases between. CDR3 nucleotides: TGTGCCACCAGCAGAGATCCCAGCGTTCGGGAGACCCAGTACTTC. Protein: CATSRDPSVRETQYF.

In this sample, this clone turned up a few times. The V gene is TRBV7-2, the J gene TRBJ2-6; D possibly uses TRBD1 or TRBD2 (6 bases each). The CDR3 consists of 15 residues. Germline values: CDR1 SGHTA, CDR2 FQGNSA. Trimming removed 3 bases from V and 12 bases from J, with 18 bases in between. The chain's CDR3 is CASSLGGTKELVLTF. CDR3 DNA sequence: TGTGCCAGCAGCTTGGGCGGGACAAAAGAACTCGTCCTGACTTTC.

This clone has only a few counts. This chain joins TRBV29-1 and TRBJ1-1; weak D call: TRBD1 (6 bases). The CDR3 has 13 residues. Germline V gene data show CDR1 as SQVTM and CDR2 as ANQGSEA. Trimming stripped 7 bases from V and 0 bases from J, with 12 bases between. The DNA for the CDR3 is TGCAGCGCCTACAGGGCGATGAACACTGAAGCTTTCTTT. This sequence encodes CSAYRAMNTEAFF.

Note on this clone: Other DNA variants within this sample encode the same CDR3. The rearrangement joins TRBV9 to TRBJ1-6; D not resolved. The CDR3 length is 14 residues. Germline V lookup: CDR1 SGDLS, CDR2 YYNGEE. V was shortened by 3 bases and J by 0 bases, with 4 bases between the two germline ends. CDR3 nucleotide sequence: TGTGCCAGCAGCGACTCCTCCTATAATTCACCCCTCCACTTT. Translating it yields CASSDSSYNSPLHF.

This clone has only a few counts. The gene calls are TRBV25-1 and TRBJ2-5, with 11 bases lining up with TRBD1. This CDR3 comprises 15 residues. Trimming at V came to 6 bases and at J to 7 bases, leaving 10 bases not matched to a gene. Looked up from germline, CDR1 is MGHDK and CDR2 is SYGVNS. This CDR3 is CASRPGTGGPGTQYF. The DNA of the CDR3 is TGTGCCAGCAGGCCAGGGACAGGGGGACCCGGGACCCAGTACTTC.

This clone was seen a handful of times. The chain combines TRBV7-6 with TRBJ2-3; D possibly corresponds to TRBD1 (5 bases). Germline CDR1 and CDR2: SGHVS and FNYEAQ. Trimming took 0 bases from V and 10 from J, leaving 8 bases between them. The CDR3 spans 12 residues. CDR3 amino acids: CASSLATGPQYF. The DNA for the CDR3 is TGTGCCAGCAGCTTAGCTACAGGTCCGCAGTATTTT.

This clone was seen a few times. The V gene is TRBV11-1, the J gene TRBJ2-1, with TRBD2 identical over 7 bases. J was trimmed by 6 bases and V by 2 bases; bases with no gene match: 7. There are 15 residues in the CDR3. Germline loops: CDR1 SGHAT, CDR2 FQDESV (reference sequence). This CDR3 is CASSLLGLDANEQFF. CDR3 coding DNA: TGTGCCAGCAGCTTATTAGGACTAGATGCCAATGAGCAGTTCTTC.